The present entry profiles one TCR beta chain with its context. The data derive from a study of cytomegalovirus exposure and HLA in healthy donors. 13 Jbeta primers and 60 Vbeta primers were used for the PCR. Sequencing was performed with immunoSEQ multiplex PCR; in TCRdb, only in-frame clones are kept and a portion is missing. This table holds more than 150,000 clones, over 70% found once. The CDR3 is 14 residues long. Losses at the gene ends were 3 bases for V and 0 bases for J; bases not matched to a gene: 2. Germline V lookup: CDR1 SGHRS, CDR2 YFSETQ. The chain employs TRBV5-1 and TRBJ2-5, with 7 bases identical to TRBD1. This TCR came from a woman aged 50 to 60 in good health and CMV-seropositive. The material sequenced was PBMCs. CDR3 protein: CASSSGQDQETQYF. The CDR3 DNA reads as TGCGCCAGCAGCTCAGGACAGGACCAAGAGACCCAGTACTTC.